This record concerns one TCR beta chain sequence. The data derive from a study of blood T cell repertoires in COVID-19. Per the study methods: Reference gene primer amplification yielded estimated nucleated cell counts. Profiled with immunoSEQ multiplex PCR; TCRdb holds only in-frame clones, not every one. Clonal size and the V and J genes are those of that table, whereas D and trimming came from the DNA. The sample contains 50,000 or so clones, 83% of which appear only once. Material for sequencing was peripheral blood. The TCR sequence derives from a man aged 35-49 years with acute or convalescent COVID-19.

The CDR3 loop is CASSLAGASNTGELFF. CDR3 nucleotides: TGTGCCAGCAGCTTAGCAGGGGCTTCGAACACCGGGGAGCTGTTTTTT. The chain has TRBV5-6 and TRBJ2-2, with D possibly being TRBD1 (6 bases). Looked up from germline, CDR1 is SGHDT and CDR2 is YYEEEE. This CDR3 has 16 amino acids. Trimming shortened V by 2 bases and J by 0 bases, and 11 bases separated the two germline ends.